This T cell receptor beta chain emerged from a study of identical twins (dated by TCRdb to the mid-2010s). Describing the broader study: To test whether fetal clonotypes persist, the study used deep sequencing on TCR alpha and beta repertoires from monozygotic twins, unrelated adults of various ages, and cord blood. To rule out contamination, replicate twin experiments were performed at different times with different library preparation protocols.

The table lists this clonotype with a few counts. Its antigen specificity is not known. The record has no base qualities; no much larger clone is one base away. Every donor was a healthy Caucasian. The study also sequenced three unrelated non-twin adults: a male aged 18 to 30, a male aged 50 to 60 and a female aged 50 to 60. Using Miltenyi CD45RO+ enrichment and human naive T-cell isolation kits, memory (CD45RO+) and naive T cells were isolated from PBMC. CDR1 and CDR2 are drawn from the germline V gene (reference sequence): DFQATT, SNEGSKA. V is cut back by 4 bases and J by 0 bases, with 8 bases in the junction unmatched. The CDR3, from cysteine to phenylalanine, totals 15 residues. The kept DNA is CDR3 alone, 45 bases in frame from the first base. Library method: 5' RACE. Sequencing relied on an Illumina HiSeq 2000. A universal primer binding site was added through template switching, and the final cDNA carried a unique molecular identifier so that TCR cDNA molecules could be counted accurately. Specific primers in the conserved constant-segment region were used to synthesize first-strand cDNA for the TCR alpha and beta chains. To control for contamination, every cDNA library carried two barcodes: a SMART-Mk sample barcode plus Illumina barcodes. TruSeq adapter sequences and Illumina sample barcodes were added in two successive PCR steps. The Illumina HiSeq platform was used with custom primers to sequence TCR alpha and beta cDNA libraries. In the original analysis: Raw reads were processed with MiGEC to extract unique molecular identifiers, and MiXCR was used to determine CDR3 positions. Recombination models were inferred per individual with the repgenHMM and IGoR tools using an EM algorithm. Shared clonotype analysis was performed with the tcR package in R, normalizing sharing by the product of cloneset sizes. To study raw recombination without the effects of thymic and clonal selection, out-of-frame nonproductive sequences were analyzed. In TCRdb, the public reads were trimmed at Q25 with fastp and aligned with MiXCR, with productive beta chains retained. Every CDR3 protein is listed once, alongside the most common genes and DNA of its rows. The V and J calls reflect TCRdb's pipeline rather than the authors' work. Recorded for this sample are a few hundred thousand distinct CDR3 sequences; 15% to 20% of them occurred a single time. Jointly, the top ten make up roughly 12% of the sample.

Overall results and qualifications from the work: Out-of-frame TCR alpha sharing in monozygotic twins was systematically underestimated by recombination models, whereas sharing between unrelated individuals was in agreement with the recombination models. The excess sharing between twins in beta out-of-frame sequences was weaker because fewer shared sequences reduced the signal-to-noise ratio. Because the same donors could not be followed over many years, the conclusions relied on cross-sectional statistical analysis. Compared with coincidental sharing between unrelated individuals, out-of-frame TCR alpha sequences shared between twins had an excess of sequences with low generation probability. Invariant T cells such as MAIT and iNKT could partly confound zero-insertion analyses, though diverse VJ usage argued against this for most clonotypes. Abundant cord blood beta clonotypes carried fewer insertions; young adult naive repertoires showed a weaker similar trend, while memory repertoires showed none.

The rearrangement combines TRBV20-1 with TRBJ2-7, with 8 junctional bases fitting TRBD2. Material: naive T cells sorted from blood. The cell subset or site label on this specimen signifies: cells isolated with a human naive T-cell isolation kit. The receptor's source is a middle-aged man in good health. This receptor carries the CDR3 CSAKELAGGSYEQYF. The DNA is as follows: TGCAGTGCTAAGGAGCTCGCGGGAGGCTCCTACGAGCAGTACTTC.